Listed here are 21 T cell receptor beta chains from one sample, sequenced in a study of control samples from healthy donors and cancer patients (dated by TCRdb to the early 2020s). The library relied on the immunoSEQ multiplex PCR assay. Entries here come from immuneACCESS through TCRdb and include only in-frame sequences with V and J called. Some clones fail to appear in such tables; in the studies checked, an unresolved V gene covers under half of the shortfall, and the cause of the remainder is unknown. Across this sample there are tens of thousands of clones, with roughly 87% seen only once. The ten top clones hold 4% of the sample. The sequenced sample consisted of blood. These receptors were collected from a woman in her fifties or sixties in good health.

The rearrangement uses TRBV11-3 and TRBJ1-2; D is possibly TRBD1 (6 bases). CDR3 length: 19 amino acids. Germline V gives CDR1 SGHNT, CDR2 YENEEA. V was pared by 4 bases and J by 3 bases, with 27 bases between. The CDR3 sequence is CASSSTRGAQGTSDYGYTF. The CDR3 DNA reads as TGTGCCAGCAGCTCAACCAGAGGAGCCCAGGGGACGTCTGACTATGGCTACACCTTC.

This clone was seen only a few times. In nucleotides, the CDR3 is TGTGCCAGCAGCCTAGGAAGGGGGGGAACCGGGGAGCTGTTTTTT. Residues: CASSLGRGGTGELFF. The rearrangement joins TRBV7-9 to TRBJ2-2; D possibly corresponds to TRBD2 (7 bases). Germline CDR1 is SEHNR and CDR2 is FQNEAQ (reference sequence). The CDR3 covers 15 residues. The V gene lost 5 bases and the J gene lost 5 bases, with 15 bases spanning the gap.

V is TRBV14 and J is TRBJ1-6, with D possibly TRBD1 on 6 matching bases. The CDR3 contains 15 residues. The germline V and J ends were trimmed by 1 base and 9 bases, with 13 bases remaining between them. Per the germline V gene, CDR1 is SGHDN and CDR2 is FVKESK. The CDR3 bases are TGTGCCAGCAGCCAAGTAGGGGGGCTCGGTTCACCCCTCCACTTT. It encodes CASSQVGGLGSPLHF.

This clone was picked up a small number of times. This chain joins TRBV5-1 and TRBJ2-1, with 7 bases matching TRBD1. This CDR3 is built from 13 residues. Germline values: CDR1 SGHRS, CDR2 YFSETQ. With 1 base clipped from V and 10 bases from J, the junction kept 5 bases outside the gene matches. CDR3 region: CASSLRGPAEQFF. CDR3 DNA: TGCGCCAGCAGCTTGAGGGGGCCCGCAGAGCAGTTCTTC.

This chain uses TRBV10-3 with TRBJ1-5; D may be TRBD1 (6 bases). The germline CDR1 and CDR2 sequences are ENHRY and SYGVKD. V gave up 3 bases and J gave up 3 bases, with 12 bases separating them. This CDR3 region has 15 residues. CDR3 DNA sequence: TGTGCCATCAGTGACCACCGGGACAACAATCAGCCCCAGCATTTT. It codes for CAISDHRDNNQPQHF.

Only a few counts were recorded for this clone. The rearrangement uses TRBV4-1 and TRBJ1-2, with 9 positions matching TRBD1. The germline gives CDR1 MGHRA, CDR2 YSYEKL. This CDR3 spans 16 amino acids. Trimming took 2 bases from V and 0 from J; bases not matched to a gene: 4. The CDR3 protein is CASSQPNRGPNYGYTF. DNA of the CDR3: TGCGCCAGCAGCCAACCCAACAGGGGGCCTAACTATGGCTACACCTTC.

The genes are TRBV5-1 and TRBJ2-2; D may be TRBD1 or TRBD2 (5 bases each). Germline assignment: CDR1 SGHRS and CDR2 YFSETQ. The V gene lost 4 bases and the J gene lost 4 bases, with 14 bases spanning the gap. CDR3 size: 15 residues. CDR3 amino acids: CASSSTVGTTGELFF. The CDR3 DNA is TGCGCCAGCAGCAGTACCGTCGGGACCACCGGGGAGCTGTTTTTT.

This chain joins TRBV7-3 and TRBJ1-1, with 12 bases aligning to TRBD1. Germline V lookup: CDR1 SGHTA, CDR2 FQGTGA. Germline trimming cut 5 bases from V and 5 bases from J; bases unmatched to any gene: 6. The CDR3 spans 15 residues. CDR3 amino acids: CASSLGTGGETEAFF. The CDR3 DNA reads TGTGCCAGCAGCCTCGGGACAGGGGGCGAAACTGAAGCTTTCTTT. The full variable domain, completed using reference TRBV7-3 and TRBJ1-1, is GAGVSQTPSNKVTEKGKYVELRCDPISGHTALYWYRQSLGQGPEFLIYFQGTGAADDSGLPNDRFFAVRPEGSVSTLKIQRTERGDSAVYLCASSLGTGGETEAFFGQGTRLTVV.

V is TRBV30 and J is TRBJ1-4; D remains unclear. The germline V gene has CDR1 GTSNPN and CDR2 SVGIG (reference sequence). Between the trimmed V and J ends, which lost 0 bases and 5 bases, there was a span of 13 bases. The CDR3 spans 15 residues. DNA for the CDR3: TGTGCCTGGAGTGTATCGGACGGGTTCAATGAAAAACTGTTTTTT. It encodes CAWSVSDGFNEKLFF.

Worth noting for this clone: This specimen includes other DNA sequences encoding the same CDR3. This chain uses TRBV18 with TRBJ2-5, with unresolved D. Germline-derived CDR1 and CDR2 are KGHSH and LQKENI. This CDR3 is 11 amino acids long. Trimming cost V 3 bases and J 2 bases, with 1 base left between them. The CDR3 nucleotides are TGTGCCAGCTCACCTCAAGAGACCCAGTACTTC. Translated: CASSPQETQYF.

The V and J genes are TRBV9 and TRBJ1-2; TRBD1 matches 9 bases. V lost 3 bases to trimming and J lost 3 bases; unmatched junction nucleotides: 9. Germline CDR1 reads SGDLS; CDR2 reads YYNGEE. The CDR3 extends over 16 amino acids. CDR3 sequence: CASSGETGGRHYGYTF. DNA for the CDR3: TGTGCCAGCAGCGGAGAGACAGGGGGGCGGCACTATGGCTACACCTTC.

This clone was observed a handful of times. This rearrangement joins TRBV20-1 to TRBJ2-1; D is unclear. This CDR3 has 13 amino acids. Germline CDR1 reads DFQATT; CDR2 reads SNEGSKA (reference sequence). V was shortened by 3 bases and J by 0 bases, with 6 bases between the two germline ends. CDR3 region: CSASKSSYNEQFF. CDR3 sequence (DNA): TGCAGTGCTAGTAAAAGCTCCTACAATGAGCAGTTCTTC.

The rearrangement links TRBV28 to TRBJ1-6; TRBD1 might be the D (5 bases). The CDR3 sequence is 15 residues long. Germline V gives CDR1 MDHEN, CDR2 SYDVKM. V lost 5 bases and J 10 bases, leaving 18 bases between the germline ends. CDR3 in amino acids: CASSPRDPLNSPLHF. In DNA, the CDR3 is TGTGCCAGCAGTCCCCGGGACCCACTAAACTCACCCCTCCACTTT. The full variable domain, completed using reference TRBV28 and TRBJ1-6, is DVKVTQSSRYLVKRTGEKVFLECVQDMDHENMFWYRQDPGLGLRLIYFSYDVKMKEKGDIPEGYSVSREKKERFSLILESASTNQTSMYLCASSPRDPLNSPLHFGNGTRLTVT.

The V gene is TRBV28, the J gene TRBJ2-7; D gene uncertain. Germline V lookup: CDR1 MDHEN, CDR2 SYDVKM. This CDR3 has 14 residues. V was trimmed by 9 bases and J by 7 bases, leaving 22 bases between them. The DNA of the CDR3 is TGTGCCAGTAGCACGAGGAAAGGAATGCTGGAGCAGTACTTC. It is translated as CASSTRKGMLEQYF.

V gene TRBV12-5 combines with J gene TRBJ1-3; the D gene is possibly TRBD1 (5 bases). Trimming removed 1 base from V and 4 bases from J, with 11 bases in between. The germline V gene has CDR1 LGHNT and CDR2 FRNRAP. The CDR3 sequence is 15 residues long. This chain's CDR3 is CASGLAQGIGNTIYF. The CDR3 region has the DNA TGTGCTAGTGGTTTGGCGCAGGGCATCGGAAACACCATATATTTT.

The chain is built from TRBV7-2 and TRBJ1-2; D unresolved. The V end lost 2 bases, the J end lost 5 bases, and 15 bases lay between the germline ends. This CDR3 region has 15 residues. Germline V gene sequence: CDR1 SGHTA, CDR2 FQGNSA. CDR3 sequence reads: CASSLTEVWLYGYTF. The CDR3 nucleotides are TGTGCCAGCAGCTTAACGGAAGTTTGGCTTTATGGCTACACCTTC. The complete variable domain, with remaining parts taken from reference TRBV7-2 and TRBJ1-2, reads GAGVSQSPSNKVTEKGKDVELRCDPISGHTALYWYRQSLGQGLEFLIYFQGNSAPDKSGLPSDRFSAERTGGSVSTLTIQRTQQEDSAVYLCASSLTEVWLYGYTFGSGTRLTVV.

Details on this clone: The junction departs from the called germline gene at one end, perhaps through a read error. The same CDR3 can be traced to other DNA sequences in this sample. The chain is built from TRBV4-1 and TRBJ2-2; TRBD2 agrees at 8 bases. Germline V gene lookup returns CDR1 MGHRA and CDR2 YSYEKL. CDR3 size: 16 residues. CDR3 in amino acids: CASSQPSGRGSGELFF. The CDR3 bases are TGCGCTAGCAGCCAACCCAGCGGGAGAGGTTCCGGGGAGCTGTTTTTT.

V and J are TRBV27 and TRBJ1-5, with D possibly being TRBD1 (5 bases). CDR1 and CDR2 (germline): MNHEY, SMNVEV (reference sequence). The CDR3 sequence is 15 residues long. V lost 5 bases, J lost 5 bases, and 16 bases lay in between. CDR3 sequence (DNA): TGTGCCAGCAGTCCCTCGGTCTGGGGGGATCAGCCCCAGCATTTT. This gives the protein CASSPSVWGDQPQHF.

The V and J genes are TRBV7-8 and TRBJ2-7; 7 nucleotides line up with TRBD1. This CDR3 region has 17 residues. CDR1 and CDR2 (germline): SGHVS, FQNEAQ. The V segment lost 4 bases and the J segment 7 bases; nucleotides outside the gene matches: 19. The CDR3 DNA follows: TGTGCCAGCAGCTCCGTACTAGTCGGGACAGAACGGAGGGAGCAGTACTTC. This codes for CASSSVLVGTERREQYF.

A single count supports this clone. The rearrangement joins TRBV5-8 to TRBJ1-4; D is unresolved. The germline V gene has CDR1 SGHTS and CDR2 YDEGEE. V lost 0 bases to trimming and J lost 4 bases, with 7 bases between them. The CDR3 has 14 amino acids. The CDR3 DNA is TGTGCCAGCAGCTTGGGACATAGTAATGAAAAACTGTTTTTT. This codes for CASSLGHSNEKLFF.

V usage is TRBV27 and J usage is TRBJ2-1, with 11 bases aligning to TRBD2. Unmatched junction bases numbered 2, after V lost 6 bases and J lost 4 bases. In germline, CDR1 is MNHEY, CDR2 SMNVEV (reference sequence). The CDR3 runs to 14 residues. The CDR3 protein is CASRTSGIYNEQFF. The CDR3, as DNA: TGTGCCAGCAGGACTAGCGGGATTTACAATGAGCAGTTCTTC.